Listed below are T cell receptor beta chains from one sample, sequenced in a study of cytomegalovirus exposure and HLA in healthy donors. Data came from immunoSEQ multiplex PCR; TCRdb stores just in-frame clones and leaves some out. The sample table includes approximately 210,000 clones. The sequencing sample was made of PBMCs. The receptors come from a woman younger than 45 in good health and CMV-seropositive. CDR3s leave out the opening cysteine and the closing phenylalanine or tryptophan. Each record gives: V gene, J gene, CDR3 protein.

v_call: TRBV7-9
j_call: TRBJ2-7
cdr3_aa: ASSLSRGTGSYEQY

v_call: TRBV9
j_call: TRBJ2-3
cdr3_aa: ASSVVALANADTQY

v_call: TRBV15
j_call: TRBJ2-5
cdr3_aa: ATSREFGETQY

v_call: TRBV5-6
j_call: TRBJ2-5
cdr3_aa: ASSLAGGSETQY

v_call: TRBV10-3
j_call: TRBJ1-1
cdr3_aa: AISEGQGRGNTEAF

v_call: TRBV6-1
j_call: TRBJ1-5
cdr3_aa: ASSEQGGEDQPQH

v_call: TRBV9
j_call: TRBJ2-3
cdr3_aa: ASSVDRDTQY

v_call: TRBV4-3
j_call: TRBJ2-7
cdr3_aa: ASSQDRGTYEQY

v_call: TRBV14
j_call: TRBJ1-4
cdr3_aa: ASSPGHLTPNEKLF

v_call: TRBV7-2
j_call: TRBJ2-6
cdr3_aa: ASSRGSSYSGANVLT

v_call: TRBV10-3
j_call: TRBJ2-1
cdr3_aa: AIGRPSGRSSSYNEQF

v_call: TRBV7-2
j_call: TRBJ1-5
cdr3_aa: ASSSLGQPQH

v_call: TRBV7-9
j_call: TRBJ2-3
cdr3_aa: ASSSPGQGWTDTQY

v_call: TRBV7-2
j_call: TRBJ1-6
cdr3_aa: ASSLFWVREDSPLH